The 14 T cell receptor beta chains below all came from one sample that was sequenced in a study of cytomegalovirus exposure and HLA in healthy donors. The PCR was carried out with 60 Vbeta primers and 13 Jbeta primers. TCRdb's table, derived via immunoSEQ multiplex PCR, lists solely in-frame clones and lacks some. The table shows about 160,000 clones, with approximately 82% occurring only once. The sequencing input was PBMCs. These receptors all come from a male donor in good health and CMV-seropositive.

This chain connects TRBV6-5 to TRBJ1-3; no reliable D call. Trimming stripped 0 bases from V and 0 bases from J, with 9 bases between. This CDR3 has 16 amino acids. CDR1 and CDR2 (germline): MNHEY, SVGAGI. The CDR3 DNA reads as TGTGCCAGCAGTTACTCGCAGAATCCCTCTGGAAACACCATATATTTT. Translated: CASSYSQNPSGNTIYF.

The chain links TRBV4-3 to TRBJ2-1, with D maybe TRBD2 (5 bases). This CDR3 is 15 amino acids long. Trimming took off 0 bases at V and 4 bases at J, with 10 bases between the two ends. From germline, CDR1 is LGHNA and CDR2 YSLEER. This CDR3 is CASSQDAGSYNEQFF. The CDR3, as DNA: TGCGCCAGCAGCCAAGATGCGGGCAGTTACAATGAGCAGTTCTTC.

The V and J genes are TRBV30 and TRBJ1-1, with D possibly TRBD1 on 6 matching bases. Germline CDR1 reads GTSNPN; CDR2 reads SVGIG (reference sequence). The length of the CDR3 is 14 residues. Trimming stripped 2 bases from V and 5 bases from J, with 15 bases between. CDR3 sequence (DNA): TGTGCCTGGAGTTGGGGGGGCGTTGGGACTGAAGCTTTCTTT. Its translation: CAWSWGGVGTEAFF. Looking up the rest from reference TRBV30 and TRBJ1-1 gives the full variable domain: SQTIHQWPATLVQPVGSPLSLECTVEGTSNPNLYWYRQAAGRGLQLLFYSVGIGQISSEVPQNLSASRPQDRQFILSSKKLLLSDSGFYLCAWSWGGVGTEAFFGQGTRLTVV.

The chain has TRBV27 and TRBJ1-2, with D possibly TRBD1 on 5 matching bases. Germline loops: CDR1 MNHEY, CDR2 SMNVEV (reference sequence). The V end lost 1 base, the J end lost 6 bases, and 6 bases lay between the germline ends. CDR3 length: 12 residues. The CDR3 DNA reads TGTGCCAGCAGTTTATTAGGGGATGGCTACACCTTC. It codes for CASSLLGDGYTF.

This chain joins TRBV25-1 and TRBJ2-5, with TRBD1 matching over 9 bases. Germline V CDR1 and CDR2: MGHDK, SYGVNS. J lost 0 bases, V lost 1 base, and 9 bases had no gene match. This CDR3 spans 18 amino acids. The DNA of the CDR3 is TGTGCCAGCAGTGAATTGGGACAGGGCCGATACAACCAAGAGACCCAGTACTTC. Translation: CASSELGQGRYNQETQYF.

The chain links TRBV5-8 to TRBJ2-1, with TRBD1 matching 9 bases. The V gene's germline CDR1 is SGHTS and CDR2 YDEGEE. This CDR3 spans 15 amino acids. Trimming removed 2 bases from V and 7 bases from J; junction bases left unmatched: 7. CDR3 nucleotides: TGTGCCAGCAGCTTACCCGGGACAGGGTGGAATGAGCAGTTCTTC. It encodes CASSLPGTGWNEQFF.

This clone has a single count. Other DNA sequences within the sample encode an identical CDR3. The chain has TRBV9 and TRBJ1-1, with D possibly being TRBD1 (5 bases). Germline CDR1 SGDLS, CDR2 YYNGEE. This CDR3 is 14 amino acids long. V was cut by 1 base and J by 3 bases, with 10 bases left in between. The CDR3 protein is CASSVSWGDTEAFF. Written as DNA, the CDR3 is TGTGCCAGCAGCGTATCATGGGGGGACACTGAAGCTTTCTTT.

This chain links TRBV27 with TRBJ2-3; 8 bases agree with TRBD2. V trimming: 5 bases; J trimming: 4 bases; junction bases outside the gene matches: 11. CDR1 and CDR2 (germline): MNHEY, SMNVEV (reference sequence). This CDR3 has 16 residues. The CDR3 reads CASSPRSGSLSDTQYF. CDR3 DNA sequence: TGTGCCAGCAGTCCCCGAAGCGGGAGTCTCTCAGATACGCAGTATTTT.

The chain employs TRBV28 and TRBJ2-5; D might be TRBD2 (7 bases). The tail of the sequence fits TRBJ2-7 better, so the J call may be wrong. Per germline, CDR1 MDHEN and CDR2 SYDVKM. The CDR3 totals 13 residues. Here the CDR3 DNA reads TGTGCCAGCAGGGGGGGGCTATTCTACGAGCAGTACTTC. This codes for CASRGGLFYEQYF.

The chain couples TRBV6-6 to TRBJ1-6, with D possibly being TRBD1 (5 bases). In germline, CDR1 is MNHNY, CDR2 SVGAGI (reference sequence). The CDR3 loop spans 15 amino acids. V was shortened by 0 bases and J by 7 bases, with 10 bases between the two germline ends. CDR3 protein: CASSYSGQSNSPLHF. CDR3 DNA sequence: TGTGCCAGCAGTTACTCTGGACAAAGCAATTCACCCCTCCACTTT.

The count of this clone is one. This chain uses TRBV27 with TRBJ1-4; 8 bases match TRBD1. This CDR3 is built from 14 residues. Germline V gives CDR1 MNHEY, CDR2 SMNVEV (reference sequence). The junction had 14 bases not matched to a gene; V was cut back by 5 bases and J by 15 bases. In DNA form, the CDR3 reads TGTGCCAGCAGTCCAGGACAGGGCAATAGAGGTGTGTTTTTT. It is translated as CASSPGQGNRGVFF.

The CDR3 loop is CASSLEGGRDEQYF. For the CDR3, the DNA is TGCGCCAGCAGCCTCGAAGGAGGGCGCGACGAGCAGTACTTC. The chain links TRBV4-1 to TRBJ2-7; tentative D call: TRBD2 (6 bases). Germline CDR1 and CDR2: MGHRA and YSYEKL. The ends were cut back, 4 bases at V and 5 bases at J, with 15 bases in the middle. The CDR3 extends over 14 amino acids.

CDR3 region: CASRLTGSSGNTIYF. The CDR3 DNA reads as TGTGCCAGCAGATTAACAGGGAGCTCTGGAAACACCATATATTTT. The chain has TRBV7-9 and TRBJ1-3; D might be TRBD1 (6 bases). V was cut by 6 bases and J by 0 bases, with 12 bases left in between. Germline CDR1 SEHNR, CDR2 FQNEAQ (reference sequence). CDR3 length: 15 amino acids.

This chain uses TRBV5-5 with TRBJ1-5; tentatively, D is TRBD1 (5 bases). Germline CDR1 and CDR2: SGHKS and YYEKEE (reference sequence). V gave up 4 bases and J gave up 1 base, with 12 bases separating them. The CDR3 runs to 15 residues. Here the CDR3 reads CASSTLPGSNQPQHF. The CDR3 bases are TGTGCCAGCAGCACACTCCCAGGGAGCAATCAGCCCCAGCATTTT.